Below are 19 T cell receptor beta chains sequenced from a single sample in a study of blood T cell repertoires in COVID-19. Libraries were prepared by immunoSEQ multiplex PCR; TCRdb keeps only in-frame clonotypes and omits some of them. Of around 65,000 clones in the sample, around 80% were seen once. The sample comprised peripheral blood. All receptors derive from a man at least 80 years old with acute or convalescent COVID-19.

This clone was observed at least ten times. The chain combines TRBV24-1 with TRBJ1-5; no clear D gene. Trimming shortened V by 5 bases and J by 6 bases, and 13 bases separated the two germline ends. Germline CDR1 is KGHDR and CDR2 is SFDVKD. The CDR3 length is 14 residues. The CDR3 region is CATSAARSGQPQHF. CDR3 DNA: TGTGCCACCAGTGCGGCGAGATCAGGTCAGCCCCAGCATTTT.

V gene TRBV28 combines with J gene TRBJ2-5; 7 nucleotides agree with TRBD1. J was trimmed by 5 bases and V by 5 bases; bases with no gene match: 8. Germline-derived CDR1 and CDR2 are MDHEN and SYDVKM. CDR3 length equals 14 residues. The CDR3 DNA sequence: TGTGCCAGCAGTACGAGGGGGCTGAGGGAGACCCAGTACTTC. It specifies CASSTRGLRETQYF.

This chain joins TRBV7-3 and TRBJ2-7; D possibly corresponds to TRBD2 (6 bases). This CDR3 has 14 amino acids. Trimming took off 0 bases at V and 6 bases at J, with 12 bases between the two ends. Germline V lookup: CDR1 SGHTA, CDR2 FQGTGA. The CDR3 here is CASSLTGLEGEQYF. Here the CDR3 DNA reads TGTGCCAGCAGCTTAACGGGACTTGAAGGCGAGCAGTACTTC.

This chain's CDR3 is CAWSRDFGSGNTIYF. The DNA of the CDR3 is TGTGCCTGGAGCAGGGACTTTGGCTCTGGAAACACCATATATTTT. This chain connects TRBV30 to TRBJ1-3; weak D call: TRBD1 (5 bases). V dropped 3 bases and J dropped 0 bases, with 12 bases sitting between them. The CDR3 extends over 15 amino acids. CDR1 and CDR2 from the germline V gene are GTSNPN and SVGIG (reference sequence).

This chain uses TRBV27 with TRBJ2-2, with D uncertain. CDR3 length equals 16 residues. Per the germline V gene, CDR1 is MNHEY and CDR2 is SMNVEV (reference sequence). Trimming cost V 3 bases and J 6 bases, with 17 bases left between them. The CDR3: CASSFTDGQAPGELFF. The CDR3 nucleotides read TGTGCCAGCAGTTTTACGGATGGCCAGGCGCCCGGGGAGCTGTTTTTT.

This clone has more than one count but fewer than ten. V is TRBV11-2 and J is TRBJ2-1; 11 nucleotides align to TRBD2. The trim removed 6 bases at V and 7 bases at J, leaving 11 bases unmatched. The V gene's germline CDR1 is SGHAT and CDR2 FQNNGV. The CDR3 is made up of 16 amino acids. CDR3 nucleotide sequence: TGTGCCAGCAGTCCCCGACTAGCGGGATTGGGAAATGAGCAGTTCTTC. Encoded protein: CASSPRLAGLGNEQFF.

The rearrangement joins TRBV19 to TRBJ1-4; 8 bases map to TRBD1. The V and J ends lost 5 bases and 6 bases, in that order; junction bases with no gene match: 8. CDR1 is LNHDA and CDR2 is SQIVND in the germline V gene (reference sequence). The CDR3 contains 15 residues. CDR3 loop: CASSASTGEYEKLFF. The CDR3 bases are TGTGCCAGTAGTGCCTCGACAGGGGAGTATGAAAAACTGTTTTTT.

This chain joins TRBV28 and TRBJ2-2; maybe TRBD2 (5 bases). The CDR3 sequence is 13 residues long. V was cut by 1 base and J by 10 bases, with 10 bases left in between. Germline V lookup: CDR1 MDHEN, CDR2 SYDVKM. This CDR3 reads CASSLSGRSELFF. CDR3 in DNA: TGTGCCAGCAGTTTATCGGGGAGATCGGAGCTGTTTTTT.

This clone appeared a single time. The chain combines TRBV6-5 with TRBJ2-7; the D gene is possibly TRBD2 (5 bases). This CDR3 spans 15 amino acids. The germline V gene encodes CDR1 MNHEY and CDR2 SVGAGI. The germline V and J ends were trimmed by 6 bases and 2 bases, with 17 bases remaining between them. The CDR3 here is CASRVRNGAAYEQYF. CDR3 nucleotides: TGTGCCAGCAGAGTTAGGAACGGAGCGGCCTACGAGCAGTACTTC.

The chain couples TRBV24-1 to TRBJ1-5, with 9 bases matching TRBD1. V trimming: 2 bases; J trimming: 3 bases; junction bases outside the gene matches: 10. Looked up from germline, CDR1 is KGHDR and CDR2 is SFDVKD. CDR3 length: 18 amino acids. The CDR3 sequence: CATSDSHWTGAYNQPQHF. The CDR3 bases are TGTGCCACCAGTGATTCTCATTGGACAGGGGCCTACAATCAGCCCCAGCATTTT.

This clone appeared a few times. The chain combines TRBV21-1 with TRBJ2-3; TRBD2 reflects the table's D call only, with no check against the DNA. TRBV21-1 is reported as a pseudogene. The CDR3 is 18 amino acids. The CDR3 spells CASSKVRTSGSSTDTQYF. CDR3 nucleotides: TGTGCCAGCAGCAAAGTACGGACTAGCGGTTCTAGCACAGATACGCAGTATTTT.

This sequence joins TRBV27 and TRBJ1-3; D is ambiguous. Germline CDR1 and CDR2: MNHEY and SMNVEV (reference sequence). The CDR3 covers 15 residues. V was clipped by 4 bases and J by 0 bases, with 10 bases between them. This chain's CDR3 is CASSSRQHSGNTIYF. The CDR3 nucleotides read TGTGCCAGCAGTTCCCGACAACACTCTGGAAACACCATATATTTT.

The chain employs TRBV19 and TRBJ2-7; D not certain. This CDR3 spans 14 amino acids. CDR1 and CDR2 (germline): LNHDA, SQIVND (reference sequence). V lost 4 bases, J lost 4 bases, and 14 bases lay in between. CDR3 coding DNA: TGTGCCAGTAGTAAAGGCCCGAGGATTTACGAGCAGTACTTC. It yields the protein CASSKGPRIYEQYF.

The chain couples TRBV5-5 to TRBJ1-2; no clear D gene. V was cut by 3 bases and J by 13 bases, with 22 bases left in between. This CDR3 comprises 14 residues. In germline, CDR1 is SGHKS, CDR2 YYEKEE (reference sequence). The CDR3 here is CASSYQAGSLYFTF. In DNA form, the CDR3 reads TGTGCCAGCAGCTACCAGGCGGGGAGTTTGTATTTCACCTTC.

This chain uses TRBV30 with TRBJ1-1, with TRBD1 as a possible D gene (6 bases). Germline V gene lookup returns CDR1 GTSNPN and CDR2 SVGIG (reference sequence). Trimming took 7 bases from V and 1 from J, leaving 13 bases between them. This CDR3 is 13 amino acids long. The DNA of the CDR3 is TGTGCCTCCCGCGGCAGGGGGAACACTGAAGCTTTCTTT. It yields the protein CASRGRGNTEAFF. Drawing the rest from reference TRBV30 and TRBJ1-1, the complete variable domain is SQTIHQWPATLVQPVGSPLSLECTVEGTSNPNLYWYRQAAGRGLQLLFYSVGIGQISSEVPQNLSASRPQDRQFILSSKKLLLSDSGFYLCASRGRGNTEAFFGQGTRLTVV.

J is TRBJ2-3 and V is TRBV7-9; 8 bases are a match to TRBD2. Per germline, CDR1 SEHNR and CDR2 FQNEAQ (reference sequence). The V segment lost 2 bases and the J segment 6 bases; nucleotides outside the gene matches: 10. CDR3 length: 16 amino acids. The DNA of the CDR3 is TGTGCCAGCAGCTTAAACTATTTGCGGGGGGATGATACGCAGTATTTT. Amino acid sequence: CASSLNYLRGDDTQYF.

This clone has just a few counts. The chain employs TRBV9 and TRBJ2-7, with 8 bases matching TRBD2. Germline V gene lookup returns CDR1 SGDLS and CDR2 YYNGEE. This CDR3 is built from 15 residues. V lost 4 bases, J lost 0 bases, and 6 bases stayed unmatched. The CDR3 loop reads CASSLSGTSSYEQYF. The CDR3 nucleotides read TGTGCCAGCAGCCTTTCCGGGACTAGCTCCTACGAGCAGTACTTC.

J is TRBJ2-7 and V is TRBV30; D is possibly TRBD1 (5 bases). Trimming shortened V by 5 bases and J by 9 bases, and 14 bases separated the two germline ends. Germline-derived CDR1 and CDR2 are GTSNPN and SVGIG (reference sequence). The CDR3 contains 11 residues. The CDR3 loop is CAWGGLRAQYF. The CDR3 DNA is TGTGCCTGGGGTGGGCTCAGGGCGCAGTACTTC.

This chain uses TRBV7-2 with TRBJ2-3, with D possibly matching TRBD1 (6 bases). With 5 bases removed from V and 1 base from J, the gap between germline ends came to 13 bases. The length of the CDR3 is 15 residues. CDR1 and CDR2 from the germline V gene are SGHTA and FQGNSA. In nucleotides, the CDR3 is TGTGCCAGCAGCCAACAACAGGGCCGCACAGATACGCAGTATTTT. It codes for CASSQQQGRTDTQYF. The full variable domain, rest sourced from reference TRBV7-2 and TRBJ2-3, is GAGVSQSPSNKVTEKGKDVELRCDPISGHTALYWYRQSLGQGLEFLIYFQGNSAPDKSGLPSDRFSAERTGGSVSTLTIQRTQQEDSAVYLCASSQQQGRTDTQYFGPGTRLTVL.